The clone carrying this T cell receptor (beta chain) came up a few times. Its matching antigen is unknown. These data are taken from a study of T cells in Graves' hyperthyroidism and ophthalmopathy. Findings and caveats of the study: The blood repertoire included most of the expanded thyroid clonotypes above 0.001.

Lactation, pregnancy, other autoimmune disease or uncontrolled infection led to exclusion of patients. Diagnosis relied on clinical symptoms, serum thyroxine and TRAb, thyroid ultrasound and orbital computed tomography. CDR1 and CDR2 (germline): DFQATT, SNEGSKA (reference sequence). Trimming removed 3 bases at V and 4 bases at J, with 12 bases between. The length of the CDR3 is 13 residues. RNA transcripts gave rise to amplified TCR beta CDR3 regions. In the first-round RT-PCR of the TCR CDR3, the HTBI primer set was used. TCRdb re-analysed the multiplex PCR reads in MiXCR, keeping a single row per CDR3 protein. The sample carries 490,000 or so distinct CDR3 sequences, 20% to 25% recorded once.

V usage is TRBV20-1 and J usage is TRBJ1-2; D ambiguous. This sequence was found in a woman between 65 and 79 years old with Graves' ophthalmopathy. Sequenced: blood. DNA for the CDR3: TGCAGTGCTAGTAAGGAATCCGGCTATGGCTACACCTTC. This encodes CSASKESGYGYTF.